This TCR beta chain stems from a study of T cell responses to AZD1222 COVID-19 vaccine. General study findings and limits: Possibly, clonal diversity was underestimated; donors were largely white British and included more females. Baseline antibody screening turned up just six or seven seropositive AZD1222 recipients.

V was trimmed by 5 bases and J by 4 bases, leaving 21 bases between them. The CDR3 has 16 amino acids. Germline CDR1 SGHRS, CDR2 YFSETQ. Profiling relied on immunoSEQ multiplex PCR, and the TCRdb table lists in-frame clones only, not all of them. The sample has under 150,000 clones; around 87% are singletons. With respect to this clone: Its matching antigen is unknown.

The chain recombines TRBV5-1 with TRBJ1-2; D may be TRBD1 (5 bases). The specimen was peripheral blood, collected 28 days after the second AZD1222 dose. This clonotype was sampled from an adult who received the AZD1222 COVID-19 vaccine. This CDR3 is CASSLGTPVSSYGYTF. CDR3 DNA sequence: TGCGCCAGCAGTTTAGGGACCCCAGTGTCGTCCTATGGCTACACCTTC.